The 24 T cell receptor beta chains below come from one sample, sequenced in a study of long-term antiretroviral therapy in people with HIV. Researchers ran immunoSEQ v3.0 at survey level. Sequencing was performed with immunoSEQ multiplex PCR; in TCRdb, only in-frame clones are kept and a portion is missing. The sample holds around 20,000 clones, around 81% seen once. Sample: unsorted PBMCs, taken 0.1 years before starting antiretroviral therapy. The receptors come from a man aged 35-49 years with HIV.

The gene calls are TRBV5-6 and TRBJ2-5, with D maybe TRBD2 (6 bases). The germline V and J ends were trimmed by 3 bases and 1 base, with 10 bases remaining between them. The CDR3 covers 14 residues. Germline V gives CDR1 SGHDT, CDR2 YYEEEE. CDR3 sequence reads: CASSSPGGQETQYF. For the CDR3, the DNA is TGTGCCAGCAGCTCCCCCGGGGGCCAAGAGACCCAGTACTTC.

This sequence joins TRBV7-7 and TRBJ2-3; 8 nucleotides line up with TRBD2. The CDR3 covers 19 residues. Germline V CDR1 and CDR2: SSHAT, FNYEAQ (reference sequence). Trimming removed 1 base from V and 0 bases from J; junction bases left unmatched: 12. The CDR3 here is CASSLGPLSGRGSTDTQYF. CDR3 sequence (DNA): TGTGCCAGCAGCTTAGGGCCCTTGAGCGGGAGAGGGAGCACAGATACGCAGTATTTT.

The chain carries TRBV6-5 and TRBJ2-2, with a possible D match to TRBD2 (6 bases). This CDR3 is 14 amino acids long. CDR1 and CDR2 from the germline V gene are MNHEY and SVGAGI. The V end lost 4 bases, the J end lost 6 bases, and 12 bases lay between the germline ends. Here the CDR3 DNA reads TGTGCCAGCAGTTTGGGGGGTAACGCCGGGGAGCTGTTTTTT. Translating it yields CASSLGGNAGELFF.

The V call is TRBV19, the J call TRBJ2-1; D unresolved. Trimming took off 4 bases at V and 4 bases at J, with 8 bases between the two ends. Germline-derived CDR1 and CDR2 are LNHDA and SQIVND (reference sequence). The CDR3 covers 13 residues. This CDR3 is CASSRVLYNEQFF. The CDR3 coding sequence is TGTGCCAGTAGTAGGGTCCTATACAATGAGCAGTTCTTC. The variable domain in full, with the rest retrieved from reference TRBV19 and TRBJ2-1, is DGGITQSPKYLFRKEGQNVTLSCEQNLNHDAMYWYRQDPGQGLRLIYYSQIVNDFQKGDIAEGYSVSREKKESFPLTVTSAQKNPTAFYLCASSRVLYNEQFFGPGTRLTVL.

The rearrangement joins TRBV6-1 to TRBJ2-3; D is uncertain. V lost 1 base to trimming and J lost 1 base, with 9 bases between them. Germline values: CDR1 MNHNS, CDR2 SASEGT. This CDR3 region has 15 residues. The CDR3 spells CASSEVWRRTDTQYF. For the CDR3, the DNA is TGTGCCAGCAGTGAAGTTTGGAGACGCACAGATACGCAGTATTTT.

The rearrangement uses TRBV28 and TRBJ2-7, with TRBD1 matching 7 bases. V was clipped by 6 bases and J by 3 bases; unmatched bases: 8. This CDR3 has 14 amino acids. Germline CDR1 reads MDHEN; CDR2 reads SYDVKM. The chain's CDR3 is CASSSWTGSYEQYF. CDR3 nucleotide sequence: TGTGCCAGCAGCTCCTGGACAGGCAGCTACGAGCAGTACTTC.

This clone came up a few times. The chain is built from TRBV7-9 and TRBJ2-1; perhaps TRBD1 as D (6 bases). V shed 4 bases and J shed 1 base, with 14 bases lying between them. The CDR3 extends over 16 amino acids. Germline V gene sequence: CDR1 SEHNR, CDR2 FQNEAQ (reference sequence). The CDR3 sequence is CASSSTYRVSYNEQFF. CDR3 nucleotide sequence: TGTGCCAGCAGCTCAACCTACAGGGTTTCCTACAATGAGCAGTTCTTC.

The chain combines TRBV29-1 with TRBJ2-7, with 9 bases matching TRBD1. CDR3 size: 13 residues. CDR1 and CDR2 from the germline V gene are SQVTM and ANQGSEA. Trimming took 7 bases from V and 7 from J; bases not matched to a gene: 11. As DNA, the CDR3 is TGCAGCGCTCTCCGGGACAGGGAGGGAGAGCAGTACTTC. Translating it yields CSALRDREGEQYF.

This chain uses TRBV15 with TRBJ2-2; 9 nucleotides align to TRBD2. The CDR3 consists of 15 residues. With 11 bases clipped from V and 4 bases from J, the junction kept 11 bases outside the gene matches. The V gene's germline CDR1 is LNHNV and CDR2 YYDKDF (reference sequence). The CDR3 bases are TGTGCCTCGGAGCTAGCGGGGATTCGCACCGGGGAGCTGTTTTTT. Translated, it gives CASELAGIRTGELFF.

The chain links TRBV9 to TRBJ1-1; D is unclear. V lost 0 bases to trimming and J lost 1 base, with 4 bases between them. The CDR3 totals 13 residues. The germline gives CDR1 SGDLS, CDR2 YYNGEE. CDR3 coding DNA: TGTGCCAGCAGCGTAGTCACGAACACTGAAGCTTTCTTT. It specifies CASSVVTNTEAFF.

J is TRBJ1-3 and V is TRBV7-6, with TRBD1 identical over 10 bases. Germline values: CDR1 SGHVS, CDR2 FNYEAQ. This CDR3 comprises 17 residues. The V and J ends lost 5 bases and 7 bases, in that order; junction bases with no gene match: 14. CDR3 amino acids: CASSPEPRQGARNTIYF. CDR3 DNA sequence: TGTGCCAGCAGCCCCGAACCCAGACAGGGGGCGAGGAACACCATATATTTT.

The CDR3 coding sequence is TGCGCCAGCAGCTTCTACGGCTACAATGAGCAGTTCTTC. Residues: CASSFYGYNEQFF. This chain connects TRBV5-1 to TRBJ2-1, with no clear D. From germline, CDR1 is SGHRS and CDR2 YFSETQ. The CDR3 sequence is 13 residues long. V gave up 2 bases and J gave up 3 bases, with 6 bases separating them.

V gene TRBV11-2 combines with J gene TRBJ2-3; 12 positions match TRBD2. Trimming removed 5 bases from V and 5 bases from J; junction bases left unmatched: 17. Germline lookup yields CDR1 SGHAT and CDR2 FQNNGV. This CDR3 comprises 19 residues. The CDR3 DNA is TGTGCCAGCAGCCCCTACCCCCTAGCGGGGGGGCCCTTGGGAGATACGCAGTATTTT. This gives the protein CASSPYPLAGGPLGDTQYF.

The chain couples TRBV7-2 to TRBJ2-3, with 8 bases lining up with TRBD2. V dropped 4 bases and J dropped 4; count of bases not matched to a gene: 10. This CDR3 has 16 amino acids. Per germline, CDR1 SGHTA and CDR2 FQGNSA. The CDR3 DNA follows: TGTGCCAGCAGCTCCATGGGGAGCGGGAGTGCAGATACGCAGTATTTT. Encoded protein: CASSSMGSGSADTQYF.

Comment on this clone: Other DNA sequences of this sample code for an identical CDR3. The chain joins TRBV27 to TRBJ1-1; D uncertain. This CDR3 comprises 13 residues. Trimming took off 2 bases at V and 1 base at J, with 5 bases between the two ends. Germline V gene data show CDR1 as MNHEY and CDR2 as SMNVEV (reference sequence). The CDR3 DNA sequence: TGTGCCAGCAGTTTAGTCTGGAACACTGAAGCTTTCTTT. Translation: CASSLVWNTEAFF.

This clone was counted a few times. J is TRBJ1-1 and V is TRBV5-1, with 9 bases aligning to TRBD1. The V gene's germline CDR1 is SGHRS and CDR2 YFSETQ. V shed 6 bases and J 8 bases; nucleotides not matched to a gene: 8. There are 13 residues in the CDR3. The CDR3 here is CASTIQGASEAFF. CDR3 sequence (DNA): TGCGCCAGCACCATACAGGGGGCTTCCGAAGCTTTCTTT.

V usage is TRBV7-2 and J usage is TRBJ2-1; tentatively, D is TRBD1 (6 bases). Germline loops: CDR1 SGHTA, CDR2 FQGNSA. The V end lost 5 bases, the J end lost 8 bases, and 10 bases lay between the germline ends. CDR3 length: 12 amino acids. The CDR3 nucleotides are TGTGCCAGCAGCCCACAGGGCTATGAGCAGTTCTTC. Protein: CASSPQGYEQFF.

The chain has TRBV10-3 and TRBJ1-1; D is unresolved. V was clipped by 5 bases and J by 0 bases, with 13 bases between them. The CDR3 totals 15 residues. In germline, CDR1 is ENHRY, CDR2 SYGVKD. CDR3 protein: CAISSSGRMNTEAFF. The CDR3 nucleotides are TGTGCCATCAGTTCTTCCGGACGGATGAACACTGAAGCTTTCTTT.

The rearrangement joins TRBV6-1 to TRBJ2-5; D is perhaps TRBD1 (5 bases). The CDR3 runs to 14 residues. Germline CDR1 reads MNHNS; CDR2 reads SASEGT. Trimming shortened V by 8 bases and J by 2 bases, and 15 bases separated the two germline ends. CDR3 sequence: CASLVSGWQETQYF. CDR3 nucleotides: TGTGCCAGCTTGGTGTCAGGGTGGCAAGAGACCCAGTACTTC.

The rearrangement joins TRBV5-1 to TRBJ1-4; weak D call: TRBD1 (6 bases). Between the trimmed V and J ends, which lost 3 bases and 6 bases, there was a span of 15 bases. Germline CDR1 SGHRS, CDR2 YFSETQ. The length of the CDR3 is 15 residues. This chain's CDR3 is CASSWGGALDEKLFF. CDR3 DNA: TGCGCCAGCAGCTGGGGGGGGGCTCTCGATGAAAAACTGTTTTTT.

The rearrangement links TRBV12-5 to TRBJ1-1; D call uncertain. Per germline, CDR1 LGHNT and CDR2 FRNRAP. V was cut by 5 bases and J by 1 base, with 8 bases left in between. The CDR3 totals 13 residues. CDR3 nucleotide sequence: TGTGCTAGTGGTCGGACGTCGAACACTGAAGCTTTCTTT. This encodes CASGRTSNTEAFF.

The gene calls are TRBV6-1 and TRBJ1-2; D is uncertain. This CDR3 spans 13 amino acids. Trimming cost V 8 bases and J 6 bases, with 16 bases left between them. Germline assignment: CDR1 MNHNS and CDR2 SASEGT. This chain's CDR3 is CASRAFQRDGYTF. In DNA, the CDR3 is TGTGCCAGCCGGGCGTTTCAGAGAGATGGCTACACCTTC.

The chain is built from TRBV5-5 and TRBJ2-3, with 9 bases identical to TRBD2. CDR3 length equals 12 residues. V was clipped by 5 bases and J by 14 bases; unmatched bases: 9. The germline CDR1 and CDR2 sequences are SGHKS and YYEKEE (reference sequence). The CDR3 nucleotides read TGTGCCAGCAGGGCCGCGGGAGGGGAATGGTATTTT. Its translation is CASRAAGGEWYF.

The rearrangement uses TRBV7-6 and TRBJ2-5; 14 bases are a match to TRBD2. The CDR3 loop spans 17 amino acids. The trim removed 5 bases at V and 0 bases at J, leaving 5 bases unmatched. In germline, CDR1 is SGHVS, CDR2 FNYEAQ. The CDR3 nucleotides are TGTGCCAGCAGCCTCGGACTAGCGGGGGGATACCAAGAGACCCAGTACTTC. It specifies CASSLGLAGGYQETQYF.